This entry describes one T cell receptor (beta chain). The CDR3 is 19 residues long. With 3 bases clipped from V and 3 bases from J, the junction kept 12 bases outside the gene matches. CDR1 is SGHTA, CDR2 FQGNSA, per germline. PCR employed 60 Vbeta and 13 Jbeta primers. TCRdb's table, derived via immunoSEQ multiplex PCR, lists solely in-frame clones and lacks some. The sample lists approximately 240,000 clones; approximately 82% were seen once. This sample stems from a study of cytomegalovirus exposure and HLA in healthy donors. The sequenced material came from PBMCs. The sequence was collected from a woman between 35 and 50 years old in good health and CMV-seronegative. This sequence joins TRBV7-2 and TRBJ1-5, with 12 bases lining up with TRBD1. CDR3 region: CASSFTTGTGGGNNQPQHF. CDR3 coding DNA: TGTGCCAGCAGCTTTACCACTGGGACAGGGGGCGGCAACAATCAGCCCCAGCATTTT.